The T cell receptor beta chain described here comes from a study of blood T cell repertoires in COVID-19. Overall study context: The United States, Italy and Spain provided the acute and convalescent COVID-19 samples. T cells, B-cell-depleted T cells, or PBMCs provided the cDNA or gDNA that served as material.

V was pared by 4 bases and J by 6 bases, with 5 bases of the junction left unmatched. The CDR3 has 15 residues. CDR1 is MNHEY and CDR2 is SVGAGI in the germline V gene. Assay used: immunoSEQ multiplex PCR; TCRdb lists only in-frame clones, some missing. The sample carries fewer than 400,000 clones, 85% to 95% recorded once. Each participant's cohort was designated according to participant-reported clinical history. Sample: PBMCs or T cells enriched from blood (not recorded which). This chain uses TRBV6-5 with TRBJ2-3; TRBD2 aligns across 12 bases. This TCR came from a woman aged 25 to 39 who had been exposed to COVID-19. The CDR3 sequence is CASSSLLAGGDTQYF. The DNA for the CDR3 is TGTGCCAGCAGTTCCCTGCTAGCGGGAGGGGATACGCAGTATTTT.